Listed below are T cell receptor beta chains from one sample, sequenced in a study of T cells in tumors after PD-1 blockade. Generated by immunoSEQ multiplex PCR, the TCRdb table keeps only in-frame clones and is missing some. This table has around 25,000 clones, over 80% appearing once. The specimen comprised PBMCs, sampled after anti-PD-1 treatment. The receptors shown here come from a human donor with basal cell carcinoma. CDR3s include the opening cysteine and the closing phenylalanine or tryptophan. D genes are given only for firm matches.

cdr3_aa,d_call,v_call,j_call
CASSSERGGPGELFF,TRBD2,TRBV7-6,TRBJ2-2
CASSMSGWETQYF,NA,TRBV2,TRBJ2-5
CASSIPVDSGVSTDTQYF,TRBD2,TRBV7-6,TRBJ2-3
CASSGQGVLAKNIQYF,TRBD1,TRBV2,TRBJ2-4
CASSYGALDSPLHF,NA,TRBV6-5,TRBJ1-6
CAWSVQGEQFF,NA,TRBV30,TRBJ2-1
CAWSRTGNRYEQYF,TRBD1,TRBV30,TRBJ2-7
CAISAIRAQGEAFF,NA,TRBV10-3,TRBJ1-1
CASSSLGGGTDTQYF,NA,TRBV5-6,TRBJ2-3
CASSSPIGDPGTGYGYTF,TRBD1,TRBV5-8,TRBJ1-2
CASSQPQGAQDEKLFF,TRBD1,TRBV4-1,TRBJ1-4
CSVGETQYF,NA,TRBV29-1,TRBJ2-5
CASSLSPTYEQYF,NA,TRBV7-9,TRBJ2-7
CASSSAGTGETEAFF,TRBD1,TRBV27,TRBJ1-1
CASSAPGNQPQHF,NA,TRBV2,TRBJ1-5
CASSLTSGNTGELFF,TRBD2,TRBV5-4,TRBJ2-2
CATTGGDRGRDTQYF,TRBD1,TRBV15,TRBJ2-3
CASSQLGGGNSPLHF,NA,TRBV3-1/TRBV3-2,TRBJ1-6
CASSPITSAGTGLNYGYTF,TRBD1,TRBV3-1/TRBV3-2,TRBJ1-2
CASTGTGYGYTF,TRBD1,TRBV2,TRBJ1-2
CASSLGTPGNSPLHF,NA,TRBV28,TRBJ1-6
CASSLGQNSGNTIYF,NA,TRBV5-1,TRBJ1-3
CASSPGRGGAGETQYF,NA,TRBV5-6,TRBJ2-5
CASSPQGGRVTFF,TRBD1,TRBV5-8,TRBJ1-1
CASSPRGGTYNEQFF,NA,TRBV19,TRBJ2-1
CASSKRGGVRNNQPQHF,NA,TRBV19,TRBJ1-5
CASRPGTGTAFF,TRBD1,TRBV12-3/TRBV12-4,TRBJ1-1
CASSSGVGRVTEAFF,NA,TRBV7-3,TRBJ1-1
CASSLWEGNYGYTF,NA,TRBV5-6,TRBJ1-2
CASSITYEQYF,NA,TRBV2,TRBJ2-7
CASGSSPGRSNQPQHF,NA,TRBV12-5,TRBJ1-5
CASSLRTDDRKQYF,NA,TRBV6-8,TRBJ2-3
CASAPGPTQEEQFF,NA,TRBV6-4,TRBJ2-1
CASSGGLAGNTGELFF,TRBD2,TRBV6-1,TRBJ2-2
CASSKGRDNQPQHF,NA,TRBV19,TRBJ1-5
CASSEQVGAAKNIQYF,NA,TRBV6-1,TRBJ2-4
CASRGGGSGANVLTF,NA,TRBV6-5,TRBJ2-6
CATRGQGARGLQYF,TRBD1,TRBV6-5,TRBJ2-5
CASSSNTGELFF,NA,TRBV12-3/TRBV12-4,TRBJ2-2
CASSLVGFSGGAGNTIYF,NA,TRBV7-8,TRBJ1-3
CASSQDWGVGNTIYF,NA,TRBV4-1,TRBJ1-3
CASGRTDNNEQFF,NA,TRBV19,TRBJ2-1
CASSPVRIASTDTQYF,NA,TRBV18,TRBJ2-3
CAISLGTPSTDTQYF,NA,TRBV10-3,TRBJ2-3
CASSRGEDQPQHF,NA,TRBV6-4,TRBJ1-5
CASSNSRSTGFNTEAFF,NA,TRBV19,TRBJ1-1
CASSLRVAGVSNTGELFF,TRBD2,TRBV11-2,TRBJ2-2
CASSATQRGTGELFF,TRBD2,TRBV7-3,TRBJ2-2